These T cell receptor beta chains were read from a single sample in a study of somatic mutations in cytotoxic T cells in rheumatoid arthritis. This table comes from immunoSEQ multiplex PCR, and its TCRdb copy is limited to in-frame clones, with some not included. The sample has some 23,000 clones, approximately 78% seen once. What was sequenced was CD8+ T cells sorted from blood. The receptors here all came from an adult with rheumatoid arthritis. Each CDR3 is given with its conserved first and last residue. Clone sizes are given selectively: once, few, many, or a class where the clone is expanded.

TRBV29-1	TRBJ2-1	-	CSVEDTGQHNNEQFF
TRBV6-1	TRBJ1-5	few	CASSERVEGGRPQHF
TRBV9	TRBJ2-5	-	CASSLSSLPRETQYF
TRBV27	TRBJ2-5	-	CASSLGGEQYF
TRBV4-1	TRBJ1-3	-	CASSQAPRDRGVSGNTIYF
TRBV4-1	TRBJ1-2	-	CASSQDLKVGTGGYTF
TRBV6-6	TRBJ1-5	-	CASSYSGGAGQPQHF
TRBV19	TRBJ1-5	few	CASRNTAYSNQPQHF
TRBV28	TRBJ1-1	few	CASSASSMNTEAFF
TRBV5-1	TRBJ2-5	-	CASTSEDGLETQYF
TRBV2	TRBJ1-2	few	CASRRDTPRDGYTF
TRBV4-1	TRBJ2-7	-	CASSQVATDEQYF
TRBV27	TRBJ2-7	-	CASSLPLYEQYF
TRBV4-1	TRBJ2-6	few	CASSQGQGAGANVLTF
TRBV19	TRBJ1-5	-	CASSRQGTQPQHF
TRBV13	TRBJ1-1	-	CASSTGQPNTEAFF
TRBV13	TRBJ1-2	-	CASSPPGGGYTF
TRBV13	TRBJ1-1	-	CASSPDRGTEAFF
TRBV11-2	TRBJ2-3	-	CASSLLGPTDTQYF
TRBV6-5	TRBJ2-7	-	CASSTPGTVSYEQYF
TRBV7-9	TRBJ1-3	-	CASSLWDNSGNTIYF
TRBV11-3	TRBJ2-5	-	CASSPRSGGETQYF